This T cell receptor beta chain was captured by sequencing in a study of blood T cell repertoires in COVID-19. Patients at the Seattle site were enrolled during active infection and followed longitudinally. Between the trimmed V and J ends, which lost 2 bases and 3 bases, there was a span of 17 bases. Germline V gene data show CDR1 as SGHVS and CDR2 as FQNEAQ. This CDR3 has 16 amino acids. Sequenced by immunoSEQ multiplex PCR; TCRdb stores in-frame clones only, minus some. The sample holds approximately 480,000 clones, 89% seen once. The V and J genes are TRBV7-8 and TRBJ2-7; weak D call: TRBD1 (6 bases). Material for sequencing was peripheral blood. This TCR was recovered from a man between 18 and 29 years old with COVID-19, enrolled during active disease. CDR3 sequence (DNA): TGTGCCAGCAGCTTATACAGGGTAACGCAGTTCTACGAGCAGTACTTC. Translating gives CASSLYRVTQFYEQYF.